The next 10 T cell receptor beta chains were all read from a single sample in a study of blood T cell repertoires in COVID-19. Measured with immunoSEQ multiplex PCR; TCRdb has only the in-frame clones, and not every one. Of under 250,000 clones listed, 80% to 95% are singletons. Sequencing was done on a sample of peripheral blood. These receptors were collected from a man aged 25 to 40 with COVID-19, enrolled during active disease.

Comment on this clone: The same CDR3 can be traced to other DNA sequences in this sample. The chain employs TRBV7-3 and TRBJ1-6; the match to TRBD1 covers 10 bases. Germline CDR1 and CDR2: SGHTA and FQGTGA. This CDR3 has 14 amino acids. V was pared by 3 bases and J by 8 bases, with 1 base of the junction left unmatched. CDR3 region: CASSLTGGDSPLHF. In DNA, the CDR3 is TGTGCCAGCAGCTTGACAGGGGGCGATTCACCCCTCCACTTT.

The chain joins TRBV27 to TRBJ2-1; D might be TRBD1 (5 bases). The V and J ends lost 7 bases and 0 bases respectively, with 10 bases between them. Germline V gene sequence: CDR1 MNHEY, CDR2 SMNVEV (reference sequence). The CDR3 length is 14 residues. The CDR3 nucleotides read TGTGCCAGCAAGGGTCAGGGCTCCTACAATGAGCAGTTCTTC. Protein sequence: CASKGQGSYNEQFF.

The chain joins TRBV30 to TRBJ1-1; 7 bases align to TRBD1. The trim removed 0 bases at V and 7 bases at J, leaving 5 bases unmatched. Germline assignment: CDR1 GTSNPN and CDR2 SVGIG (reference sequence). The CDR3 consists of 13 residues. CDR3 sequence: CAWSVRQGGEAFF. CDR3 nucleotides: TGTGCCTGGAGTGTTAGACAGGGCGGTGAAGCTTTCTTT.

V is TRBV12-5 and J is TRBJ2-2; maybe TRBD2 (7 bases). Looked up from germline, CDR1 is LGHNT and CDR2 is FRNRAP. The germline V and J ends were trimmed by 3 bases and 4 bases, with 15 bases remaining between them. The CDR3 is 16 amino acids. The CDR3 protein is CASGFGGGQATGELFF. The CDR3 DNA reads as TGTGCTAGTGGTTTCGGCGGGGGCCAGGCCACCGGGGAGCTGTTTTTT. Full variable domain (missing parts from reference TRBV12-5 and TRBJ2-2): DARVTQTPRHKVTEMGQEVTMRCQPILGHNTVFWYRQTMMQGLELLAYFRNRAPLDDSGMPKDRFSAEMPDATLATLKIQPSEPRDSAVYFCASGFGGGQATGELFFGEGSRLTVL.

The chain employs TRBV12-3 or TRBV12-4 and TRBJ2-2; tentative D call: TRBD1 (6 bases). The CDR3 covers 13 residues. The V and J ends lost 6 bases and 7 bases respectively, with 12 bases between them. CDR3 sequence: CASRGQLIGELFF. The CDR3 DNA follows: TGTGCCAGCAGAGGACAGTTGATCGGGGAGCTGTTTTTT.

The chain uses TRBV6-5 and TRBJ2-7, with D perhaps TRBD1 (7 bases). Germline V gene sequence: CDR1 MNHEY, CDR2 SVGAGI. V lost 6 bases and J 9 bases, leaving 18 bases between the germline ends. The CDR3 is 13 residues long. The CDR3 sequence: CASRSDRDFAQYF. The CDR3 nucleotides read TGTGCCAGCAGATCCGACAGGGACTTTGCGCAGTACTTC.

A note on this clone: An end of the junction does not agree with germline; a read error may underlie this. The chain recombines TRBV3-1 (or the pseudogene TRBV3-2) with TRBJ1-1, with TRBD1 matching 10 bases. The CDR3 is 15 residues long. Germline loops: CDR1 LGHDT, CDR2 YNNKEL (reference sequence). CDR3: CASSQETGGLTEAFF. The CDR3 DNA reads TGTGCCAGCAGTCAAGAGACAGGGGGCCTCACTGAAGCTTTCTTT.

This CDR3 reads CAIREEGGTEAFF. CDR3 coding DNA: TGTGCCATCCGGGAGGAGGGAGGGACTGAAGCTTTCTTT. This chain joins TRBV2 and TRBJ1-1; D is undetermined. The V gene lost 10 bases and the J gene lost 5 bases, with 17 bases spanning the gap. The CDR3 has 13 residues. The germline CDR1 and CDR2 sequences are SNHLY and FYNNEI.

This sequence joins TRBV5-1 and TRBJ1-4; D ambiguous. Between the trimmed V and J ends, which lost 4 bases and 3 bases, there was a span of 13 bases. The CDR3 totals 15 residues. Germline CDR1 is SGHRS and CDR2 is YFSETQ. This chain's CDR3 is CASSDGGPPNEKLFF. In nucleotides, the CDR3 is TGCGCCAGCAGCGACGGAGGACCTCCTAATGAAAAACTGTTTTTT.

CDR3 region: CATSRETRWLGGNEQFF. The CDR3 DNA sequence: TGTGCCACCAGCAGAGAAACTAGATGGTTGGGGGGAAATGAGCAGTTCTTC. The chain is built from TRBV15 and TRBJ2-1; the D gene is possibly TRBD2 (6 bases). V dropped 0 bases and J dropped 7 bases, with 19 bases sitting between them. The CDR3 has 17 residues. Germline CDR1 and CDR2: LNHNV and YYDKDF (reference sequence).